The clone carrying this TCR beta chain was observed a handful of times. The record originates from a study of regulatory T cells in long-lasting Graves disease. The time point was: newly diagnosed GD, antithyroid drugs for less than 3 months. The TCR library used RNA extracted from PBMCs. HTBI primers from iRepertoire and Arm-PCR of CDR3 regions yielded the TCR beta libraries. TCRdb re-analysed the multiplex PCR reads in MiXCR, keeping a single row per CDR3 protein. Of 500,000 or so distinct CDR3 sequences listed, 12% to 15% are singletons. The CDR3 is 15 amino acids. V was pared by 1 base and J by 1 base, with 10 bases between. Germline CDR1 reads SNHLY; CDR2 reads FYNNEI. These records were also assigned to another study, of T cells in Graves' hyperthyroidism and ophthalmopathy.

The rearrangement joins TRBV2 to TRBJ2-5; D is uncertain. This specimen consisted of peripheral blood mononuclear cells (PBMCs), obtained at new diagnosis, from a patient treated with antithyroid drugs. This receptor was obtained from a woman aged 50 to 60 with Graves disease. The CDR3 sequence: CASSEGDTSQETQYF. Written as DNA, the CDR3 is TGTGCCAGCAGTGAAGGGGATACATCCCAAGAGACCCAGTACTTC.